The table lists the clone carrying this T cell receptor beta chain with a few counts. Its antigen is undetermined. The data are from a study of CD8+ T cells in alopecia areata. About the research overall: Administration of oral tofacitinib to treated patients was at 5 to 10 mg twice daily. Overall study findings and caveats: Lesional tissue from the scalp (especially in alopecia totalis/universalis) showed higher clonality than normal scalp. Significant decreases in scalp clonality and expanded CD8+ clones followed tofacitinib treatment. Given one nonresponder, whether baseline CD8+ expansion relates to response remains uncertain.

TCR sequencing used cDNA made by reverse transcription of extracted RNA. TCRdb's table, derived via immunoSEQ multiplex PCR, lists solely in-frame clones and lacks some. The table has about 74,000 clones, roughly 30% seen once. This sample's treatment: oral pan-JAK inhibitor, 5-10 mg twice daily. The CDR3 length is 16 residues. Germline trimming cut 4 bases from V and 0 bases from J; bases unmatched to any gene: 8. Germline values: CDR1 SGHTA, CDR2 FQGNSA. This material consisted of CD8+ T cells sorted from blood, taken at week 4, from a patient treated with tofacitinib. The sequence was collected from a human donor with alopecia areata. The V call is TRBV7-2, the J call TRBJ1-1; 7 positions agree with TRBD1. CDR3: CASSSKYRGMNTEAFF. As DNA, the CDR3 is TGTGCCAGCAGCTCCAAATACAGGGGCATGAACACTGAAGCTTTCTTT.